Sequencing of this T cell receptor (beta chain) was carried out in a study of graft-versus-host responses after intestinal transplantation. About the study: All recipients were transplanted with multivisceral, liver-intestinal, or isolated intestinal grafts.

This CDR3 spans 14 amino acids. Per the germline V gene, CDR1 is SGDLS and CDR2 is YYNGEE. V was shortened by 0 bases and J by 0 bases, with 5 bases between the two germline ends. A note on this clone: Its specificity is not known.

Here immunoSEQ multiplex PCR was the method, and the copy in TCRdb shows in-frame clones only, minus some. The repertoire holds about 86,000 clones, with around 90% as singletons. This material consisted of unstimulated CD4+ T cells sorted from spleen or lymph node cells, taken before transplant. V usage is TRBV9 and J usage is TRBJ2-3; no definite D call. The source is a human donor who was the organ donor for an intestinal transplant. The CDR3, as DNA: TGTGCCAGCAGCGTAGGAGCCAGCACAGATACGCAGTATTTT. As protein: CASSVGASTDTQYF.